This TCR beta chain was sequenced for a study of blood T cell repertoires in COVID-19. Original analysis: Using reference gene primer amplification, nucleated cell counts were estimated. The method was immunoSEQ multiplex PCR; TCRdb's version includes in-frame clones alone and lacks a portion of them. V and J calls and clone size are as listed in that table; D and trimming were resolved from the DNA. The table lists some 170,000 clones, around 90% of them singletons. Germline loops: CDR1 ENHRY, CDR2 SYGVKD. With 8 bases removed from V and 2 bases from J, the gap between germline ends came to 15 bases. The CDR3 has 14 residues.

The V call is TRBV10-3, the J call TRBJ2-5; D possibly corresponds to TRBD2 (6 bases). The clonotype comes from a man aged 55 to 69 with active or convalescent COVID-19. What was sequenced was peripheral blood. CDR3 sequence reads: CAISEAGRQETQYF. The CDR3 nucleotides read TGTGCCATCTCAGAGGCGGGACGTCAAGAGACCCAGTACTTC.